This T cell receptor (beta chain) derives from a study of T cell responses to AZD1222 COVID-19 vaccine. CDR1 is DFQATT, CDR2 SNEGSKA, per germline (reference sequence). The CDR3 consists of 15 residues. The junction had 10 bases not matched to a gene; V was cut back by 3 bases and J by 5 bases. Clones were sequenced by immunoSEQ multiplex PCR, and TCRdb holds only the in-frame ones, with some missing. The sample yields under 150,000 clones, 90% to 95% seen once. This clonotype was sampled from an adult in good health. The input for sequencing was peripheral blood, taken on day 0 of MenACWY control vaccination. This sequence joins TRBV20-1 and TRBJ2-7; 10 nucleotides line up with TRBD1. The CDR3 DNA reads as TGCAGTGCTAGTATCTGGGACAGGGGTAAGGACGAGCAGTACTTC. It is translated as CSASIWDRGKDEQYF.